This T cell receptor (beta chain) was profiled in a study of OX40 agonist ivuxolimab in advanced cancers. Study-wide points: By week 6 at 0.1 to 3.0 mg/kg, blood CD4+ and CD8+ T cells had expanded clonally.

The CDR3 is 12 amino acids. The germline gives CDR1 MNHNY, CDR2 SVGAGI (reference sequence). The V and J ends lost 11 bases and 4 bases respectively, with 12 bases between them. Generated by immunoSEQ multiplex PCR, the TCRdb table keeps only in-frame clones and is missing some. The sample consists of tens of thousands of clones, approximately 90% of them appearing once. Notes on this clone: Its cognate antigen is unknown.

The sample in question was CD4+ or CD8+ T cells sorted from blood, obtained in a trial of the OX40 agonist ivuxolimab. The sequence derives from an adult with an advanced solid tumor such as melanoma, head and neck, liver or kidney cancer. The V and J genes are TRBV6-6 and TRBJ1-3; D ambiguous. The CDR3 protein is CAASGGGNTIYF. The CDR3 DNA reads as TGTGCCGCGTCCGGTGGGGGAAACACCATATATTTT.